This TCR beta chain was sequenced in a study of blood T cell repertoires in COVID-19. Data came from immunoSEQ multiplex PCR; TCRdb stores just in-frame clones and leaves some out. The data show some 70,000 clones, with around 86% seen just once and roughly 8% held by the top ten. Source material: peripheral blood. The clonotype was recovered from a man aged 50-59 years with active COVID-19.

DNA for the CDR3: TGCGCCAGCAGTCGAGACCTTAGCGGGGGGTACCAAGAGACCCAGTACTTC. Protein sequence: CASSRDLSGGYQETQYF. This sequence joins TRBV5-1 and TRBJ2-5; 10 bases align to TRBD2. V was clipped by 5 bases and J by 0 bases; unmatched bases: 10. Germline CDR1 SGHRS, CDR2 YFSETQ. This CDR3 is built from 17 residues. The full variable domain, with the rest looked up from reference TRBV5-1 and TRBJ2-5, is KAGVTQTPRYLIKTRGQQVTLSCSPISGHRSVSWYQQTPGQGLQFLFEYFSETQRNKGNFPGRFSGRQFSNSRSEMNVSTLELGDSALYLCASSRDLSGGYQETQYFGPGTRLLVL.